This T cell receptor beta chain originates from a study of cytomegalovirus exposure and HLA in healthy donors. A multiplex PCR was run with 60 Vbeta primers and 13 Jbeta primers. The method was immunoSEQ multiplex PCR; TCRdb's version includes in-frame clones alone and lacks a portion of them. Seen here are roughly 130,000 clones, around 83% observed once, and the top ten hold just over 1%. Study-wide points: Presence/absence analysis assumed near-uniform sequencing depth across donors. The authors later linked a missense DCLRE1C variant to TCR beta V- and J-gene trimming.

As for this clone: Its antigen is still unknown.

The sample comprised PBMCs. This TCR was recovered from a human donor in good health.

CDR3 nucleotide sequence: TGTGCCAGCGCCCCGGGACAGCGAAGCTCCTATAATTCACCCCTCCACTTT. It codes for CASAPGQRSSYNSPLHF. This rearrangement joins TRBV14 to TRBJ1-6; 7 bases are shared with TRBD1. The CDR3 is 17 amino acids. CDR1 and CDR2 from the germline V gene are SGHDN and FVKESK. V dropped 8 bases and J dropped 0; count of bases not matched to a gene: 10.